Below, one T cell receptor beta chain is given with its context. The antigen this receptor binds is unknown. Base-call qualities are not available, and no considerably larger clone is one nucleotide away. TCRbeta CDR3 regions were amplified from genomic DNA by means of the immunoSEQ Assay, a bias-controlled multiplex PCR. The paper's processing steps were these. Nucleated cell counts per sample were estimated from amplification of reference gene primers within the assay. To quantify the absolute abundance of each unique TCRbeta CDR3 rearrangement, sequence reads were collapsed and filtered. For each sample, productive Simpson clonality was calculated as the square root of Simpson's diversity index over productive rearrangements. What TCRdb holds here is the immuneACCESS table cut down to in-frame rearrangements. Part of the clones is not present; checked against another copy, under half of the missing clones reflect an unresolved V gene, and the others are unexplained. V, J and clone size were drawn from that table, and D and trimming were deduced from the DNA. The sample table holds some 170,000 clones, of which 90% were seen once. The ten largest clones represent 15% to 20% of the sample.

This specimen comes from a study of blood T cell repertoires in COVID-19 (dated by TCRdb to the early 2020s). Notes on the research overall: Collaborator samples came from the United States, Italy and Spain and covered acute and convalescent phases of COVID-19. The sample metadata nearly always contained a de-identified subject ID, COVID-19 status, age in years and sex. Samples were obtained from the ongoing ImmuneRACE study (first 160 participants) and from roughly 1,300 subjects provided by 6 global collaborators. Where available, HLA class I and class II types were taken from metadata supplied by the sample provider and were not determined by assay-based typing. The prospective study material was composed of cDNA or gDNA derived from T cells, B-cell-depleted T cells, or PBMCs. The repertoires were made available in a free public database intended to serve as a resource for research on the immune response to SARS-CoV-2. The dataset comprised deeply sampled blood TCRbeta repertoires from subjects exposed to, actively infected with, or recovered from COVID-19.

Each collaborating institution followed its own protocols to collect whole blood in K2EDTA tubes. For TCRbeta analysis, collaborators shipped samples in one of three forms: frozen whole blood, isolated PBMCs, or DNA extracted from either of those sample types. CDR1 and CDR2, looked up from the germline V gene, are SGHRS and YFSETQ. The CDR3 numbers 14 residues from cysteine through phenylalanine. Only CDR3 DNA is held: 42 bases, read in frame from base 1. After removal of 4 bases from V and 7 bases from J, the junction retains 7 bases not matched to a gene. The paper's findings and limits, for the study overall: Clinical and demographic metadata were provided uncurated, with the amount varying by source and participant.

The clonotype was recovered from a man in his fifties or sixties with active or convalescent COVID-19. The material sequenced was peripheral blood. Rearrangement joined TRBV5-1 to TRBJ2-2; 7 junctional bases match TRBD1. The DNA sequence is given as TGCGCCAGCAGCGAACAGGGGATAAACGGGGAGCTGTTTTTT. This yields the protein CASSEQGINGELFF.